The source of this T cell receptor (beta chain) is a study of T cells in Graves' hyperthyroidism and ophthalmopathy. Study findings and constraints: Ophthalmopathy and stable hyperthyroidism were told apart by a 13 V-J model. Most clonotypes expanded in thyroid above 0.001 were likewise present in blood.

As regards this clonotype: Antigen unknown.

Amplified TCR beta CDR3 regions came from RNA transcripts. In the first-round RT-PCR of the TCR CDR3, the HTBI primer set was used. TCRdb independently ran MiXCR on the multiplex PCR reads; one entry per CDR3 protein. Of approximately 260,000 distinct CDR3 sequences in the sample, roughly 15% are singletons; the top ten hold around 30%. First hyperthyroidism diagnosis is when the blood sample was obtained, before any ophthalmopathy symptoms. Sequenced: blood. The sequence was obtained from a woman between 50 and 59 years old with Graves' hyperthyroidism that later progressed to Graves' ophthalmopathy.

The DNA for the CDR3 is TGCAGTGCCCCGAAGGAGAACACCGGGGAGCTGTTTTTT. This translates into CSAPKENTGELFF. The V gene is TRBV20-1, the J gene TRBJ2-2; D is unclear. The CDR3 runs 13 residues. V was cut by 6 bases and J by 1 base, with 9 bases left in between. CDR1 is DFQATT, CDR2 SNEGSKA, per germline (reference sequence).